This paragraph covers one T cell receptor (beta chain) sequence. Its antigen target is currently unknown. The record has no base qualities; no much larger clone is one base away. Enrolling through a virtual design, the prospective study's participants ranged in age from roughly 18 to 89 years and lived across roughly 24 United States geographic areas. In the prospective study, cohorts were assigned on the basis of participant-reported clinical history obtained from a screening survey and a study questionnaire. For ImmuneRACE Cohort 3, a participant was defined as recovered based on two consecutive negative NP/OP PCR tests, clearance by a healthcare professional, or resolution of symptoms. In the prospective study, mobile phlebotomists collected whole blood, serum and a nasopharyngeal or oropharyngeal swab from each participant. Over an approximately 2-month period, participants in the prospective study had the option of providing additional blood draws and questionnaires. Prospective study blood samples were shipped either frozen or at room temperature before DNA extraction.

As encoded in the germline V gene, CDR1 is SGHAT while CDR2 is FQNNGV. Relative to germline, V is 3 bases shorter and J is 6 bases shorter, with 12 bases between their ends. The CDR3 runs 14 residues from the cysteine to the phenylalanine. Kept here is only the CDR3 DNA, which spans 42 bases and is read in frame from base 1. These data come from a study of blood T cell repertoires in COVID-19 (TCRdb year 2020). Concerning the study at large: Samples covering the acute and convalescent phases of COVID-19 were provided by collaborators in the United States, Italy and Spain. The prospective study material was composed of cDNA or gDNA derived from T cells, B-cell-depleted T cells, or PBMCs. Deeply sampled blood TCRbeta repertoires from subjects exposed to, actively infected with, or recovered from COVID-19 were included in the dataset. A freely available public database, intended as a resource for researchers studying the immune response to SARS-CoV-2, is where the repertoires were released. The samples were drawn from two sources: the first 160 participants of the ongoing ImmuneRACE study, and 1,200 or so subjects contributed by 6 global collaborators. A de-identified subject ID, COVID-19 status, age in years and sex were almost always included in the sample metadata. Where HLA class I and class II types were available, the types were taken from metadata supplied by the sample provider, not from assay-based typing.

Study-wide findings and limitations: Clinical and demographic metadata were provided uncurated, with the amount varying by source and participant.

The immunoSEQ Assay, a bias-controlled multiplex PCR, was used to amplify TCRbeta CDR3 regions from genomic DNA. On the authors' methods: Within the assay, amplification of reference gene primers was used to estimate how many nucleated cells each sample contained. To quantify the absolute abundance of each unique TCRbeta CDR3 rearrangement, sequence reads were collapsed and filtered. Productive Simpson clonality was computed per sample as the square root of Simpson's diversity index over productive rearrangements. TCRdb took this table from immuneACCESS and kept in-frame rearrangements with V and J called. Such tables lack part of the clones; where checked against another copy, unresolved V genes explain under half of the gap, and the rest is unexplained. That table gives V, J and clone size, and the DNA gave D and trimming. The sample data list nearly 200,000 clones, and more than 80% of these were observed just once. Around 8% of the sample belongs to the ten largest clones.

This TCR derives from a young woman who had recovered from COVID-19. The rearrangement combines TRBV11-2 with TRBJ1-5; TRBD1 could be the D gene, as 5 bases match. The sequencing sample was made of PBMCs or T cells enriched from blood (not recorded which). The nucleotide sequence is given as TGTGCCAGCAGCTTTCCAGGGTGGATTCAGCCCCAGCATTTT. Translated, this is CASSFPGWIQPQHF.